What follows are 22 T cell receptor beta chains derived from one specimen sequenced in a study of CD8 T cells in Susac syndrome. Random hexamers primed reverse transcription of about 0.5 to 1 ug RNA. TCRdb independently ran MiXCR on the immunoSEQ multiplex PCR reads; one entry per CDR3 protein. The sample includes some 100,000 distinct CDR3 sequences, about 95% seen only once; the top ten take more than 0.095%. The sequencing input was CD4+ T cells from PBMCs. Receptor source: a human donor in good health.

The V gene is TRBV6-6, the J gene TRBJ1-5; tentatively, D is TRBD1 (5 bases). V was shortened by 6 bases and J by 5 bases, with 17 bases between the two germline ends. The CDR3 consists of 15 residues. Germline V gene sequence: CDR1 MNHNY, CDR2 SVGAGI (reference sequence). This CDR3 is CASRTQGGRDQPQHF. In DNA form, the CDR3 reads TGTGCCAGCAGAACCCAGGGAGGACGGGATCAGCCCCAGCATTTT.

V and J are TRBV4-3 and TRBJ2-4; 10 bases map to TRBD1. This CDR3 has 19 amino acids. Germline V gene data show CDR1 as LGHNA and CDR2 as YSLEER. The J segment lost 2 bases and the V segment lost 0 bases, leaving 10 bases of the junction unmatched. The chain's CDR3 is CASSQDGTGVDITKNIQYF. Written as DNA, the CDR3 is TGCGCCAGCAGCCAAGACGGGACAGGGGTCGATATAACCAAAAACATTCAGTACTTC.

This chain joins TRBV25-1 and TRBJ2-3; TRBD2 might be the D (7 bases). The CDR3 loop spans 13 amino acids. Germline assignment: CDR1 MGHDK and CDR2 SYGVNS. Deletions cut 8 bases from V and 10 bases from J, with 19 bases between. The CDR3 is CASARGAGIAQYF. CDR3 DNA sequence: TGTGCCAGCGCTCGGGGGGCCGGTATCGCGCAGTATTTT.

The chain recombines TRBV20-1 with TRBJ2-5, with D unresolved. V lost 6 bases and J 1 base, leaving 15 bases between the germline ends. CDR1 is DFQATT, CDR2 SNEGSKA, per germline (reference sequence). The CDR3 runs to 14 residues. CDR3 nucleotides: TGCAGTGCGATGAAGCCAGAGTCCCAAGAGACCCAGTACTTC. Amino acids: CSAMKPESQETQYF.

The chain is built from TRBV6-5 and TRBJ2-7, with TRBD2 matching 10 bases. V was clipped by 6 bases and J by 1 base; unmatched bases: 6. Germline V gene lookup returns CDR1 MNHEY and CDR2 SVGAGI. This CDR3 has 15 residues. As DNA, the CDR3 is TGTGCCAGCAGCCCTAGGACTAGCGGTTCCTACGAGCAGTACTTC. Its translation: CASSPRTSGSYEQYF.

The CDR3, as DNA: TGTGCCAACTCGGCCGCCGAGGACACTGAAGCTTTCTTT. It specifies CANSAAEDTEAFF. The rearrangement joins TRBV2 to TRBJ1-1, with unresolved D. The germline V gene has CDR1 SNHLY and CDR2 FYNNEI. This CDR3 has 13 residues. V gave up 10 bases and J gave up 3 bases, with 15 bases separating them. Full variable domain (outside the CDR3, taken from reference TRBV2 and TRBJ1-1): EPEVTQTPSHQVTQMGQEVILRCVPISNHLYFYWYRQILGQKVEFLVSFYNNEISEKSEIFDDQFSVERPDGSNFTLKIRSTKLEDSAMYFCANSAAEDTEAFFGQGTRLTVV.

The rearrangement joins TRBV29-1 to TRBJ2-7; possibly TRBD2 for D (6 bases). V lost 6 bases to trimming and J lost 6 bases, with 18 bases between them. CDR1 is SQVTM and CDR2 is ANQGSEA in the germline V gene. The CDR3 covers 13 residues. The CDR3 sequence is CSVEGSPATEQYF. CDR3 nucleotides: TGCAGCGTGGAGGGCTCTCCCGCGACCGAGCAGTACTTC.

The V call is TRBV29-1, the J call TRBJ1-1; D gene unclear. This CDR3 spans 11 amino acids. The germline V and J ends were trimmed by 8 bases and 2 bases, with 9 bases remaining between them. Germline V CDR1 and CDR2: SQVTM, ANQGSEA. CDR3 nucleotide sequence: TGCAGCTATGGTTTTAACACTGAAGCTTTCTTT. Translated: CSYGFNTEAFF.

V gene TRBV27 combines with J gene TRBJ2-6; 11 bases map to TRBD2. With V trimmed by 5 bases and J by 3 bases, 15 bases remained unmatched. CDR1 is MNHEY and CDR2 is SMNVEV in the germline V gene (reference sequence). The CDR3 totals 20 residues. CDR3 in amino acids: CASSPSLGLAGGFGANVLTF. The CDR3 coding sequence is TGTGCCAGCAGTCCCAGCTTGGGCCTAGCGGGAGGTTTTGGGGCCAACGTCCTGACTTTC. Full variable domain (remainder filled in from reference TRBV27 and TRBJ2-6): EAQVTQNPRYLITVTGKKLTVTCSQNMNHEYMSWYRQDPGLGLRQIYYSMNVEVTDKGDVPEGYKVSRKEKRNFPLILESPSPNQTSLYFCASSPSLGLAGGFGANVLTFGAGSRLTVL.

V and J are TRBV20-1 and TRBJ2-2, with D perhaps matching TRBD2 (6 bases). The CDR3 covers 14 residues. Trimming removed 7 bases from V and 6 bases from J, with 18 bases in between. The germline V gene encodes CDR1 DFQATT and CDR2 SNEGSKA (reference sequence). CDR3: CSDIAGGLSGELFF. The CDR3 bases are TGCAGTGACATTGCCGGGGGTTTGTCCGGGGAGCTGTTTTTT.

The rearrangement joins TRBV20-1 to TRBJ1-2, with D possibly TRBD1 on 5 matching bases. CDR1 and CDR2 from the germline V gene are DFQATT and SNEGSKA (reference sequence). The germline V and J ends were trimmed by 4 bases and 6 bases, with 6 bases remaining between them. The CDR3 is made up of 10 amino acids. In DNA, the CDR3 is TGCAGTGCTACAGGGCATGGCTACACCTTC. The encoded protein is CSATGHGYTF.

The gene calls are TRBV29-1 and TRBJ2-7; 9 positions match TRBD2. Germline CDR1 and CDR2: SQVTM and ANQGSEA. The V and J ends lost 6 bases and 2 bases, in that order; junction bases with no gene match: 5. The CDR3 is 13 residues long. In DNA form, the CDR3 reads TGCAGCGTCAAGCGGGGGGCAACCTACGAGCAGTACTTC. Translation: CSVKRGATYEQYF.

The chain employs TRBV20-1 and TRBJ2-5; 8 bases match TRBD1. After removal of 3 bases from V and 5 bases from J, the junction contained 2 bases not matched to a gene. CDR3 length: 12 amino acids. Looked up from germline, CDR1 is DFQATT and CDR2 is SNEGSKA (reference sequence). CDR3 protein: CSARTGVETQYF. CDR3 nucleotide sequence: TGCAGTGCTAGGACAGGGGTCGAGACCCAGTACTTC.

The CDR3 DNA sequence: TGCAGCGTTGCCTACGGGGCCCGCAATCAGCCCCAGCATTTT. It codes for CSVAYGARNQPQHF. V gene TRBV29-1 combines with J gene TRBJ1-5, with D possibly being TRBD1 (5 bases). The CDR3 is 14 residues long. Trimming took off 4 bases at V and 2 bases at J, with 12 bases between the two ends. Germline CDR1 and CDR2: SQVTM and ANQGSEA.

The chain employs TRBV24-1 and TRBJ2-3; no reliable D call. Trimming took off 9 bases at V and 6 bases at J, with 15 bases between the two ends. CDR3 length: 13 amino acids. Germline-derived CDR1 and CDR2 are KGHDR and SFDVKD. The DNA for the CDR3 is TGTGCCACCGCCCGGAGAGGATCCGATACGCAGTATTTT. Translation: CATARRGSDTQYF.

This clonotype was picked up a small number of times. The chain joins TRBV4-2 to TRBJ2-3; TRBD1 might be the D (6 bases). Germline lookup yields CDR1 LGHNA and CDR2 YNFKEQ. The CDR3 loop spans 17 amino acids. V shed 3 bases and J shed 2 bases, with 18 bases lying between them. The CDR3 reads CASSQGAGTINTDTQYF. In DNA form, the CDR3 reads TGTGCCAGCAGCCAGGGGGCCGGGACCATAAACACAGATACGCAGTATTTT.

This chain connects TRBV18 to TRBJ2-2; D uncertain. The V gene lost 1 base and the J gene lost 6 bases, with 9 bases spanning the gap. The CDR3 is 14 residues long. Germline V CDR1 and CDR2: KGHSH, LQKENI. This chain's CDR3 is CASSPQVEAGELFF. CDR3 DNA: TGTGCCAGCTCACCACAGGTCGAGGCCGGGGAGCTGTTTTTT.

The chain employs TRBV18 and TRBJ1-5, with 7 bases identical to TRBD1. CDR3 length equals 16 residues. V shed 0 bases and J 7 bases; nucleotides not matched to a gene: 9. Germline V gives CDR1 KGHSH, CDR2 LQKENI. CDR3 sequence: CASSPPTGSFLQPQHF. CDR3 coding DNA: TGTGCCAGCTCACCACCGACAGGGTCCTTTCTCCAGCCCCAGCATTTT.

The chain joins TRBV4-1 to TRBJ2-3; the D gene is possibly TRBD1 (5 bases). There are 16 residues in the CDR3. V lost 1 base, J lost 4 bases, and 15 bases lay in between. Germline CDR1 and CDR2: MGHRA and YSYEKL. The CDR3 reads CASSQGGAYLPDTQYF. CDR3 in DNA: TGCGCCAGCAGCCAAGGTGGGGCCTACCTCCCAGATACGCAGTATTTT.

V is TRBV27 and J is TRBJ1-6; TRBD1 matches 10 bases. Germline loops: CDR1 MNHEY, CDR2 SMNVEV (reference sequence). The V gene end was trimmed by 3 bases and the J gene end by 2 bases; junction bases not matched to a gene: 7. The CDR3 length is 18 residues. CDR3 loop: CASSLGGQGGAYNSPLHF. The CDR3 DNA is TGTGCCAGCAGTTTGGGTGGACAGGGGGGCGCCTATAATTCACCCCTCCACTTT.

The chain joins TRBV12-3 or TRBV12-4 to TRBJ1-5; a possible D gene is TRBD1 (6 bases). Trimming removed 5 bases at V and 5 bases at J, with 16 bases between. The length of the CDR3 is 15 residues. Here the CDR3 DNA reads TGTGCCAGCAGTACCAAACAGGGTAGGGATCAGCCCCAGCATTTT. Protein product: CASSTKQGRDQPQHF.

The V gene is TRBV5-6, the J gene TRBJ2-3; 8 bases fit TRBD1. Germline CDR1 is SGHDT and CDR2 is YYEEEE. With V trimmed by 4 bases and J by 2 bases, 6 bases remained unmatched. The CDR3 extends over 15 amino acids. For the CDR3, the DNA is TGTGCCAGCAGCCCCGGGACAGGCCCCACAGATACGCAGTATTTT. This translates into CASSPGTGPTDTQYF. The whole variable domain, filled in from reference TRBV5-6 and TRBJ2-3, reads DAGVTQSPTHLIKTRGQQVTLRCSPKSGHDTVSWYQQALGQGPQFIFQYYEEEERQRGNFPDRFSGHQFPNYSSELNVNALLLGDSALYLCASSPGTGPTDTQYFGPGTRLTVL.